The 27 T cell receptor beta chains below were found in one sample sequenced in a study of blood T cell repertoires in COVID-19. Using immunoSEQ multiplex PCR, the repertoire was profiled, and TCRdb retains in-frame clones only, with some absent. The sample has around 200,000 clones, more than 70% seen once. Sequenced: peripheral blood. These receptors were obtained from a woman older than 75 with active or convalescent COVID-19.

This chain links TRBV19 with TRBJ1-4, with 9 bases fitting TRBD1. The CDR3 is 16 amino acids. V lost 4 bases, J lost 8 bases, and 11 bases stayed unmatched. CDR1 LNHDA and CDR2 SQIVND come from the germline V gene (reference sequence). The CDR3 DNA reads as TGTGCCAGTAGTACAACAGGGGGCGAGGTGGCGGAAAAACTGTTTTTT. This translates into CASSTTGGEVAEKLFF.

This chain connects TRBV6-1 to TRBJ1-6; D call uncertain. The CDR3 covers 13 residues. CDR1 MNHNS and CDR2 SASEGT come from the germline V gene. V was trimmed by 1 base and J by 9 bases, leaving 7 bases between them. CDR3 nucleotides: TGTGCCAGCAGTGAAGTCCCTGTTTCACCCCTCCACTTT. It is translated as CASSEVPVSPLHF.

The CDR3 is CASSEVWGTGSIGGYTF. The CDR3 DNA is TGTGCCAGCAGTGAAGTTTGGGGGACAGGGAGTATTGGGGGCTACACCTTC. The chain is built from TRBV6-1 and TRBJ1-2, with 9 bases lining up with TRBD1. The CDR3 extends over 17 amino acids. Germline lookup yields CDR1 MNHNS and CDR2 SASEGT. J lost 8 bases, V lost 1 base, and 14 bases had no gene match.

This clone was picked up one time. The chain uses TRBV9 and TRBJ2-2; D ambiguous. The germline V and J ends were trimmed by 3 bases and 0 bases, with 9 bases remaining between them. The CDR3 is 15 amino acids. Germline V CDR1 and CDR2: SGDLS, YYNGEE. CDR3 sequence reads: CASSARSSNTGELFF. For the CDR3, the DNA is TGTGCCAGCAGCGCGCGTTCCTCGAACACCGGGGAGCTGTTTTTT.

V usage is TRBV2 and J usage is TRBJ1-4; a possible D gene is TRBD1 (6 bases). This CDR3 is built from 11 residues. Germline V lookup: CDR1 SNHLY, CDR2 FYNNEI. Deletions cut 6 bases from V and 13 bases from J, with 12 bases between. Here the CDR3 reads CASRKDSLLFF. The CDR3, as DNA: TGTGCCAGCAGGAAGGACAGCTTACTGTTTTTT.

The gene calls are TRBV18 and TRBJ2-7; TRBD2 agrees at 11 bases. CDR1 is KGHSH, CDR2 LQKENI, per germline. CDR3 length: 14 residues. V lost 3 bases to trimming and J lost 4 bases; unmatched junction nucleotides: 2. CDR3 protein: CASSPSSGGYEQYF. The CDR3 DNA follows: TGTGCCAGCTCACCGTCTAGCGGGGGGTACGAGCAGTACTTC.

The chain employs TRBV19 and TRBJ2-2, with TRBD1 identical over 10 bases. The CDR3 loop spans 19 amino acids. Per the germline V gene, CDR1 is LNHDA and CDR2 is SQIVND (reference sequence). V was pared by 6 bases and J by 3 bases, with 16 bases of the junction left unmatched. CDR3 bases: TGTGCCAGTAGCGGAGGTGGACAGGGGGTTTTTAAGTACACCGGGGAGCTGTTTTTT. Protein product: CASSGGGQGVFKYTGELFF.

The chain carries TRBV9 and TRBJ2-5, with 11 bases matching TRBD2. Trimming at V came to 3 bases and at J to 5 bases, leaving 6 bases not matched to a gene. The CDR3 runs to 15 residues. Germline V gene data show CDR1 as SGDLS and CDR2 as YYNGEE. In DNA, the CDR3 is TGTGCCAGCAGCGCGACTAGCGGGGCGACGGAGACCCAGTACTTC. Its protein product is CASSATSGATETQYF.

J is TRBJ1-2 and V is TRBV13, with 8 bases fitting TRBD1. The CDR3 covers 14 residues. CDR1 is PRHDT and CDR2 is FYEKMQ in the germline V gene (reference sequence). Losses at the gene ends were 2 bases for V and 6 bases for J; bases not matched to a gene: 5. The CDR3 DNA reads TGTGCCAGCAGCTTACAGGGGGCGCGGGATGGCTACACCTTC. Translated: CASSLQGARDGYTF.

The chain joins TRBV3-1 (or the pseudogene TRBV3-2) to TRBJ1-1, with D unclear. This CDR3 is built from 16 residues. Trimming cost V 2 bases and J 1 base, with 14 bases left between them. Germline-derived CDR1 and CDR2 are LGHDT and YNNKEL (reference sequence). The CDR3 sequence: CASSQRPRAANTEAFF. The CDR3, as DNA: TGTGCCAGCAGCCAACGCCCGCGGGCCGCGAACACTGAAGCTTTCTTT.

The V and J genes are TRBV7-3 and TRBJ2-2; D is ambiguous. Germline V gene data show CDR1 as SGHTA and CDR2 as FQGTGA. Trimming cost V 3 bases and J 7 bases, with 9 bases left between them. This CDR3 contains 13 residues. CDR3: CASSLSGNGELFF. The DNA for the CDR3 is TGTGCCAGCAGCTTGTCGGGTAACGGGGAGCTGTTTTTT. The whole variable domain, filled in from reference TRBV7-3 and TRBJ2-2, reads GAGVSQTPSNKVTEKGKYVELRCDPISGHTALYWYRQSLGQGPEFLIYFQGTGAADDSGLPNDRFFAVRPEGSVSTLKIQRTERGDSAVYLCASSLSGNGELFFGEGSRLTVL.

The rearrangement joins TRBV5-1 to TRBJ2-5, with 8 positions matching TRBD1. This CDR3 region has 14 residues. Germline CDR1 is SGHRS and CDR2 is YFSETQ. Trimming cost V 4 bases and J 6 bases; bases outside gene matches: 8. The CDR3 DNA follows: TGCGCCAGCAGCCTATCTAGGACAGGGAAGACCCAGTACTTC. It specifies CASSLSRTGKTQYF. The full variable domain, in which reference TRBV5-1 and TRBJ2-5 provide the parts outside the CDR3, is KAGVTQTPRYLIKTRGQQVTLSCSPISGHRSVSWYQQTPGQGLQFLFEYFSETQRNKGNFPGRFSGRQFSNSRSEMNVSTLELGDSALYLCASSLSRTGKTQYFGPGTRLLVL.

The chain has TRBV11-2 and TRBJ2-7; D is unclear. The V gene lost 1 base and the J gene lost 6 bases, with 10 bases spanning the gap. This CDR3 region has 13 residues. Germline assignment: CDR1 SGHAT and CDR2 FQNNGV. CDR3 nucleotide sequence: TGTGCCAGCAGCTTAGCGCCCCGGGTCGAGCAGTACTTC. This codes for CASSLAPRVEQYF.

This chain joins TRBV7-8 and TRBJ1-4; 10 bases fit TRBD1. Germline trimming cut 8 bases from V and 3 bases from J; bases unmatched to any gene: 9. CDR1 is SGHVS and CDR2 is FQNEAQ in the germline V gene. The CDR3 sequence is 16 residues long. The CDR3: CASSLDRGLANEKLFF. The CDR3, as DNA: TGTGCCAGCTCCCTGGACAGGGGGTTGGCTAATGAAAAACTGTTTTTT.

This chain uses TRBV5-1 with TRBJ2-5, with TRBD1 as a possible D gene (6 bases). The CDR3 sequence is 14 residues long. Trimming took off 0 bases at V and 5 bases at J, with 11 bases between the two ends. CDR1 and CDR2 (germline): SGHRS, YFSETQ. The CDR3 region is CASSLAGQGETQYF. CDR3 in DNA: TGCGCCAGCAGCTTGGCCGGGCAGGGGGAGACCCAGTACTTC.

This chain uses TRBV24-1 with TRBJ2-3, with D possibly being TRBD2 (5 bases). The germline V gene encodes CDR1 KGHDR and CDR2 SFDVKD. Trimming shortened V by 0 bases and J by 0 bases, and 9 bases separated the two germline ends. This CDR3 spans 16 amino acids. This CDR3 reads CATSDLFPGSTDTQYF. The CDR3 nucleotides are TGTGCCACCAGTGATTTGTTCCCGGGAAGCACAGATACGCAGTATTTT.

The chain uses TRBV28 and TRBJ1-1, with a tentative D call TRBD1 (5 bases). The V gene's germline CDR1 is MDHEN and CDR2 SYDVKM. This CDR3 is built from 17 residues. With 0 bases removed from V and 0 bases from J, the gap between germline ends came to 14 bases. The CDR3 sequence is CASSLWGRAYLNTEAFF. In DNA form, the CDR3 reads TGTGCCAGCAGTTTATGGGGCAGGGCATACTTGAACACTGAAGCTTTCTTT.

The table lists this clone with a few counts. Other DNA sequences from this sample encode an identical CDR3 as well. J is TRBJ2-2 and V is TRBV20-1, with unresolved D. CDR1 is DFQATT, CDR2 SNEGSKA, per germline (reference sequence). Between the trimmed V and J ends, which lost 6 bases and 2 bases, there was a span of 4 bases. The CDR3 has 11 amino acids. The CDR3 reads CSATNTGELFF. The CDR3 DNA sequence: TGCAGTGCCACTAACACCGGGGAGCTGTTTTTT.

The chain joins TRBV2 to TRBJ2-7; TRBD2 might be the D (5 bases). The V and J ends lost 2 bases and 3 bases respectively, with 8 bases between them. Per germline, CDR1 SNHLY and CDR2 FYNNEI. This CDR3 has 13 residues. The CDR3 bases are TGTGCCAGCAGTGAAACGGGGAACTACGAGCAGTACTTC. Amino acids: CASSETGNYEQYF.

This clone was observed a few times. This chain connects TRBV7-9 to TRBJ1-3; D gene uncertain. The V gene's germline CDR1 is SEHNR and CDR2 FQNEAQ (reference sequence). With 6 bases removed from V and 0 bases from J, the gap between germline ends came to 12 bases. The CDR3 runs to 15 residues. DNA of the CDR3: TGTGCCAGCAGAATGGACGGGAGCTCTGGAAACACCATATATTTT. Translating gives CASRMDGSSGNTIYF.

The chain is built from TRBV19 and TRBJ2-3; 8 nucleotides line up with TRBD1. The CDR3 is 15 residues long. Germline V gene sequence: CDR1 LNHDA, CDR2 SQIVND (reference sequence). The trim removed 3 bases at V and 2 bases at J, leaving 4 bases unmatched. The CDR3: CASSIPGQATDTQYF. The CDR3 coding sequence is TGTGCCAGTAGTATCCCGGGACAGGCCACAGATACGCAGTATTTT.

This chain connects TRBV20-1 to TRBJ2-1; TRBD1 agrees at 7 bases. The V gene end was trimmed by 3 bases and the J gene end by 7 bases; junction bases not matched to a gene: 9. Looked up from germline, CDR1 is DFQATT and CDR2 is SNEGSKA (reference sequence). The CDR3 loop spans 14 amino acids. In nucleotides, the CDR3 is TGCAGTGCTAGTTCTTGGGGACAGTCTAATGAGCAGTTCTTC. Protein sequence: CSASSWGQSNEQFF.

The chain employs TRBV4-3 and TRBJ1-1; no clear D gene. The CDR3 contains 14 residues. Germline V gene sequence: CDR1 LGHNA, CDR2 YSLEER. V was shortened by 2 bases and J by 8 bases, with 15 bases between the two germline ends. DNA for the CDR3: TGCGCCAGCAGCCAAACACAAACGGGGAGAGAAGCTTTCTTT. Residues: CASSQTQTGREAFF.

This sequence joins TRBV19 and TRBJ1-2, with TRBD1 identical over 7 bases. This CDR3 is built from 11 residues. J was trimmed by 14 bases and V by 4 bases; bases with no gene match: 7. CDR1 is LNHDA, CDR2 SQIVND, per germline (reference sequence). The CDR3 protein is CASSTWTGVTF. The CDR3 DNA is TGTGCCAGTAGTACGTGGACAGGCGTTACCTTC.

The CDR3 is CASSYSYSNNYGYTF. Here the CDR3 DNA reads TGTGCCAGCAGTTACAGTTACTCGAATAACTATGGCTACACCTTC. The chain has TRBV6-2 or TRBV6-3 and TRBJ1-2; D is undetermined. Germline CDR1 reads MNHEY; CDR2 reads SVGEGT. CDR3 length: 15 amino acids. Deletions cut 2 bases from V and 1 base from J, with 11 bases between.

CDR3: CAISRQPSSGNTIYF. In DNA form, the CDR3 reads TGTGCCATCAGTAGACAGCCTTCCTCTGGAAACACCATATATTTT. The gene calls are TRBV10-3 and TRBJ1-3, with D maybe TRBD1 (5 bases). From germline, CDR1 is ENHRY and CDR2 SYGVKD. This CDR3 is built from 15 residues. With 5 bases removed from V and 0 bases from J, the gap between germline ends came to 11 bases.

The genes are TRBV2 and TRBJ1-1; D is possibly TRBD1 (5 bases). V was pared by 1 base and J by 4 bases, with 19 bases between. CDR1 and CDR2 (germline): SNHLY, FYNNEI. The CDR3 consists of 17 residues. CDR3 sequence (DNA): TGTGCCAGCAGTGAAGACGGGCGGATGGGCGGGGGCACTGAAGCTTTCTTT. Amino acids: CASSEDGRMGGGTEAFF.